These T cell receptor beta chains were read from a single sample in a study of blood T cell repertoires in COVID-19. Profiling relied on immunoSEQ multiplex PCR, and the TCRdb table lists in-frame clones only, not all of them. This sample carries hundreds of thousands of clones, 85% of them seen once, and the ten largest clones take around 3.7%. Sequencing was performed on peripheral blood. The receptor set was obtained from a woman in her forties or fifties with active or convalescent COVID-19. Both conserved end residues are part of each CDR3. Each record gives: J gene, V gene, CDR3 protein.

>TRBJ2-2|TRBV6-5
CASSYRASGGTGELFF
>TRBJ2-7|TRBV10-3
CAISESGAGGITEQYF
>TRBJ1-2|TRBV5-6
CASSPGQSYYGYTF
>TRBJ2-7|TRBV19
CASSGRTGSEQYF
>TRBJ2-7|TRBV4-2
CASSQDLGRERYEQYF
>TRBJ1-2|TRBV25-1
CASSDRGVVGYGYTF
>TRBJ2-3|TRBV9
CASSPLSAAYIDTQYF
>TRBJ1-1|TRBV7-9
CASSYSLSEAFF
>TRBJ2-1|TRBV9
CASSVVASGSVNEQFF
>TRBJ1-2|TRBV29-1
CSVDVSHLGYTF
>TRBJ2-3|TRBV5-1
CASSSGTSGTDTQYF
>TRBJ1-1|TRBV3-1/TRBV3-2
CASSQRGSTEAFF
>TRBJ2-1|TRBV5-6
CASRTYGEQFF
>TRBJ1-5|TRBV7-8
CASRSGTGRTQPQHF
>TRBJ1-2|TRBV3-1/TRBV3-2
CASSLGTGASNYGYTF
>TRBJ2-7|TRBV7-2
CASSRDRDRGYEQYF